This T cell receptor beta chain was documented in a study of blood T cell repertoires in COVID-19. Study details: The analysed material was cDNA or gDNA that came from T cells, B-cell-depleted T cells, or PBMCs.

Generated by immunoSEQ multiplex PCR, the TCRdb table keeps only in-frame clones and is missing some. The sample consists of about 220,000 clones, about 85% of them appearing once. This sequence was found in a man aged 30 to 45 with active or convalescent COVID-19. The sequenced material came from peripheral blood.

The CDR3 DNA reads as TGCGCCAGCGGCCGGGACAAGCCCACAGATACGCAGTATTTT. Its translation: CASGRDKPTDTQYF. The genes are TRBV5-1 and TRBJ2-3; D may be TRBD1 (6 bases). Germline V gene data show CDR1 as SGHRS and CDR2 as YFSETQ. The CDR3 length is 14 residues. Trimming left V 7 bases short and J 2 bases short, with 14 bases between.